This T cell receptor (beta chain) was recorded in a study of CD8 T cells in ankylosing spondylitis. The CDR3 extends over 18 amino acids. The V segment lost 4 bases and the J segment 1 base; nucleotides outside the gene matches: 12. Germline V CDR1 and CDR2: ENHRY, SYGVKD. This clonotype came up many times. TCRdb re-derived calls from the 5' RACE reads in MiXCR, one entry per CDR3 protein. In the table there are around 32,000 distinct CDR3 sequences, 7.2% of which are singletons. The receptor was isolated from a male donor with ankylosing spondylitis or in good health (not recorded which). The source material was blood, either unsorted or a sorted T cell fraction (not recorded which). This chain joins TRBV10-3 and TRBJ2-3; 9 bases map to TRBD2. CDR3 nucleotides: TGTGCCATCAGTGTGGGTCTAGCGGGGAAGTCTGGCACAGATACGCAGTATTTT. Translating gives CAISVGLAGKSGTDTQYF.